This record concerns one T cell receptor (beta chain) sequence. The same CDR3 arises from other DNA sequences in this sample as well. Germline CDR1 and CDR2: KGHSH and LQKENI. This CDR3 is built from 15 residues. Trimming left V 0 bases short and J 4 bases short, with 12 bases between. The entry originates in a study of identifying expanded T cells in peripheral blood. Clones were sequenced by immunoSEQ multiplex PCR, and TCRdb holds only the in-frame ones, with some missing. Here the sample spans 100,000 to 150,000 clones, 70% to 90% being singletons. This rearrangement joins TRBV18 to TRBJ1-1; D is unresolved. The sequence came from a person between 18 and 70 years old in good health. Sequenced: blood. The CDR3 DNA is TGTGCCAGCTCACCACCCTCAGGAGTGAGCACTGAAGCTTTCTTT. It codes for CASSPPSGVSTEAFF. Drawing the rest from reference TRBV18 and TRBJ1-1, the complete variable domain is NAGVMQNPRHLVRRRGQEARLRCSPMKGHSHVYWYRQLPEEGLKFMVYLQKENIIDESGMPKERFSAEFPKEGPSILRIQQVVRGDSAAYFCASSPPSGVSTEAFFGQGTRLTVV.